Listed below are T cell receptor beta chains from one sample, sequenced in a study of blood T cell repertoires in COVID-19. TCRdb keeps only in-frame clones here, not all; method: immunoSEQ multiplex PCR. The sample shows about 480,000 clones, 85% to 90% of them seen only once. The specimen was peripheral blood. These TCRs come from a woman aged 45 to 65 with COVID-19, enrolled during active disease. Both conserved end residues are part of each CDR3. Each record gives: CDR3 DNA, CDR3 protein, D gene, J gene, clone size, V gene. A D gene is named only where the DNA matches it firmly. Rows give clone size only sometimes, using once, few, many, or a class for an expanded clone.

CDR3nt: TGTGCCAGCAGCTTCCGCCCGGGACAGAGGGGCTACACTGAAGCTTTCTTT; CDR3aa: CASSFRPGQRGYTEAFF; d_gene: TRBD1; j_gene: TRBJ1-1; abundance: .; v_gene: TRBV5-4
CDR3nt: TGTGCCAGCAGCCGGATGACTAGCCTAACCTACGAGCAGTACTTC; CDR3aa: CASSRMTSLTYEQYF; d_gene: TRBD2; j_gene: TRBJ2-7; abundance: .; v_gene: TRBV14
CDR3nt: TGCGCCAGCAGCCGGGGGGATCCGAGCACTGAAGCTTTCTTT; CDR3aa: CASSRGDPSTEAFF; d_gene: .; j_gene: TRBJ1-1; abundance: .; v_gene: TRBV4-1
CDR3nt: TGTGCCAGCAGCTTAGGAGCGGATTACTCCTACGAGCAGTACTTC; CDR3aa: CASSLGADYSYEQYF; d_gene: .; j_gene: TRBJ2-7; abundance: .; v_gene: TRBV11-2
CDR3nt: TGCGCCAGCAGCTTGACCTCCACGGGGCAGCCCCAGCATTTT; CDR3aa: CASSLTSTGQPQHF; d_gene: .; j_gene: TRBJ1-5; abundance: .; v_gene: TRBV5-1
CDR3nt: TGTGCCAGCAGCTTTACTAGCGGGGGGCCGCGGGAGCAGTACTTC; CDR3aa: CASSFTSGGPREQYF; d_gene: TRBD2; j_gene: TRBJ2-7; abundance: .; v_gene: TRBV7-2
CDR3nt: TGCGCCAGCAGCTCGGGACAGGTTTCCACCGGGGAGCTGTTTTTT; CDR3aa: CASSSGQVSTGELFF; d_gene: TRBD1; j_gene: TRBJ2-2; abundance: .; v_gene: TRBV5-1
CDR3nt: TGTGCCAGCAGTGAAATGGAGGGACCCGACTACGAGCAGTACTTC; CDR3aa: CASSEMEGPDYEQYF; d_gene: .; j_gene: TRBJ2-7; abundance: .; v_gene: TRBV2
CDR3nt: TGCGCCAGCAGCTTAACAGGGGGGAGGGACACTGAAGCTTTCTTT; CDR3aa: CASSLTGGRDTEAFF; d_gene: TRBD1; j_gene: TRBJ1-1; abundance: .; v_gene: TRBV5-1
CDR3nt: TGTGCCAGCAGTCCGGACCGCTGGGGCCGATACTTGGGCACTGAAGCTTTCTTT; CDR3aa: CASSPDRWGRYLGTEAFF; d_gene: .; j_gene: TRBJ1-1; abundance: once; v_gene: TRBV6-6
CDR3nt: TGTGCTAGTGGTTTGGTCCTAATGTCGAGCTTCAGCGATTCACCCCTCCACTTT; CDR3aa: CASGLVLMSSFSDSPLHF; d_gene: .; j_gene: TRBJ1-6; abundance: .; v_gene: TRBV12-5
CDR3nt: TGCGCCACCTCACTAGCGGGACCCTACAATGAGCAGTTCTTC; CDR3aa: CATSLAGPYNEQFF; d_gene: TRBD2; j_gene: TRBJ2-1; abundance: .; v_gene: TRBV5-1
CDR3nt: TGCGCCAGCAGCTTGTTCACTAGTATGGACCAAGAGACCCAGTACTTC; CDR3aa: CASSLFTSMDQETQYF; d_gene: .; j_gene: TRBJ2-5; abundance: .; v_gene: TRBV5-1
CDR3nt: TGTGCCAGTAGCCATCGGACAGGGGGGAATGAAAAACTGTTTTTT; CDR3aa: CASSHRTGGNEKLFF; d_gene: TRBD1; j_gene: TRBJ1-4; abundance: .; v_gene: TRBV19
CDR3nt: TGTGCCAGCAGCTTCGGGTCGAACACTGAAGCTTTCTTT; CDR3aa: CASSFGSNTEAFF; d_gene: .; j_gene: TRBJ1-1; abundance: once; v_gene: TRBV7-2
CDR3nt: TGTGCCAGCAGGCGTACCGTTAATACGGAAGAGACCCAGTACTTC; CDR3aa: CASRRTVNTEETQYF; d_gene: .; j_gene: TRBJ2-5; abundance: .; v_gene: TRBV6-5
CDR3nt: TGTGCCAGCAGCTTGGACACAGTTAGCGCTGAAGCTTTCTTT; CDR3aa: CASSLDTVSAEAFF; d_gene: .; j_gene: TRBJ1-1; abundance: .; v_gene: TRBV5-5
CDR3nt: TGCGCCAGCAGCCAAGATTCCGGGGCAGATACGCAGTATTTT; CDR3aa: CASSQDSGADTQYF; d_gene: .; j_gene: TRBJ2-3; abundance: .; v_gene: TRBV4-1
CDR3nt: TGTGCCAGCAGCCCCCGGCTCGGAGAGAACACTGAAGCTTTCTTT; CDR3aa: CASSPRLGENTEAFF; d_gene: .; j_gene: TRBJ1-1; abundance: .; v_gene: TRBV9
CDR3nt: TGTGCCAGCAGCAACAGTCCCGAAAAACTGTTTTTT; CDR3aa: CASSNSPEKLFF; d_gene: .; j_gene: TRBJ1-4; abundance: .; v_gene: TRBV21-1
CDR3nt: TGTGCCTGGAGTGGCAGGGGGAACACTGAAGCTTTCTTT; CDR3aa: CAWSGRGNTEAFF; d_gene: .; j_gene: TRBJ1-1; abundance: .; v_gene: TRBV30
CDR3nt: TGTGCCAGCAGTTTCGGGTCTGGAAACACCATATATTTT; CDR3aa: CASSFGSGNTIYF; d_gene: .; j_gene: TRBJ1-3; abundance: few; v_gene: TRBV28
CDR3nt: TGTGCCAGTAGTATCCTTACAGGGGGCTATAGCAATCAGCCCCAGCATTTT; CDR3aa: CASSILTGGYSNQPQHF; d_gene: TRBD1; j_gene: TRBJ1-5; abundance: once; v_gene: TRBV19
CDR3nt: TGTGCCAGCAGGGCCGACAGGGGCTATGGCTACACCTTC; CDR3aa: CASRADRGYGYTF; d_gene: TRBD1; j_gene: TRBJ1-2; abundance: .; v_gene: TRBV6-6
CDR3nt: TGTGCCAGCTCACTCGACCACGGGGGGTCTTATAGCAATCAGCCCCAGCATTTT; CDR3aa: CASSLDHGGSYSNQPQHF; d_gene: .; j_gene: TRBJ1-5; abundance: .; v_gene: TRBV18
CDR3nt: TGTGCCAGCAGCTTGCTGGGACAGGTGGGGCTAGCGGGGGCCCCTCAGCTCTTC; CDR3aa: CASSLLGQVGLAGAPQLF; d_gene: TRBD2; j_gene: TRBJ2-1; abundance: once; v_gene: TRBV5-4
CDR3nt: TGTGCCAGCAGTTTACGTCAAGACTCTGAAGCTTTCTTT; CDR3aa: CASSLRQDSEAFF; d_gene: .; j_gene: TRBJ1-1; abundance: .; v_gene: TRBV28